This TCR beta chain appears in the sequencing data of a study of cytomegalovirus exposure and HLA in healthy donors (TCRdb year 2017). Regarding the research as a whole: An earlier analysis of approximately 550 of the donors reported approximately 270 Gb of sequence data and roughly 110 million unique TCR beta sequences from 150 million to 200 million T cells. An early release covering around 630 HLA-typed donors comprised approximately 290 gigabases of sequencing data and approximately 80 million unique TCR sequences. The genetic ancestry cluster associated with self-reported Caucasian donors included around 76% of the roughly 400 genotyped donors. The study aimed to test whether signatures of past pathogen exposure could be identified by cataloging public T cell receptors. The study profiled the T cell repertoires of 500 to 800 subjects by immunosequencing and related them to cytomegalovirus serostatus. In addition to the first cohort of hundreds of subjects, a separate validation cohort of 120 different subjects was used. High-throughput TCR immunosequencing, statistical association of individual TCRs with disease status, and machine learning were combined to predict cytomegalovirus infection status. To study patterns of TCR occurrence, a later analysis re-analyzed previously published TCR beta repertoires from 666 donors and added high-resolution HLA genotyping. Rather than drawing on any new phenotypic data, the later analysis identified candidate immune exposures from TCR beta sequences and the way those sequences occurred across donors. An earlier analysis of 587 of the donors applied high-throughput TCR beta sequencing to assess whether each TCR beta V gene segment acted as functional or pseudogenic. Donor age, sex, ethnicity and CMV serostatus were compiled alongside the repertoire data. A later genetic analysis took genome-wide SNP genotypes for about three fifths of the 666 donors and used that subset as a discovery cohort. All discovery cohort repertoires had been generated on a single sequencing platform. HLA typing included class I and class II loci at four-digit resolution. The number of typed donors differed by locus: about 620-640 for A, B, C, DRB1 and DQB1; 522 for DQA1; around 580 for DPA1; and approximately 450 for DPB1. Because of strong linkage in the cohort, five DR-DQ haplotypes were treated as single units for association and clustering. Across around 400 genotyped donors of the cohort, an average of approximately 240,000 unique TCR beta nucleotide sequences per donor were sequenced, and about a sixth of those sequences were non-productive. Overall study outcomes, separate from this receptor: In a later analysis, about 16,000 TCR beta sequences were associated with specific HLA alleles at a false discovery rate of 0.05. Some IMGT-functional V segments, including TRBV6-2 and TRBV6-3, could not be distinguished by the 87-base-pair reads and were therefore excluded. Compared with equally common non-associated chains, HLA-associated TCR beta chains in a later analysis were more clonally expanded and had lower generation probabilities. A later analysis found that TCR association rates varied across HLA loci, with DRB1 alleles showing the most associated TCRs and HLA-C alleles the fewest. Sequencing depth was assumed to be roughly uniform across donors in the presence/absence analyses, though that assumption may not hold. While some public TCRs were present in many individuals, most TCR sequences turned up only very rarely across donors. For the cohort, immune exposure information was limited to CMV serostatus. A later analysis reported that several top co-occurrence clusters appeared linked to parvovirus B19, influenza, CMV and Epstein-Barr virus. V-gene and J-gene trimming of TCR beta chains was associated with a missense DCLRE1C variant in a later genetic analysis, and the association was replicated in an independent cohort. In the study, around 150 TCR beta chains were listed as associated with cytomegalovirus. Some 16 rarely observed V segments, including chromosome 9 orphons, were excluded from the earlier analysis of some 590 of the donors because counts were too low. In vitro tests confirmed that three of the cytomegalovirus-associated TCR beta chains recognize cytomegalovirus antigens. Because HLA typing was unavailable for some donors at each locus, only the typed subset was used in association tests. Cytomegalovirus status was reported to be diagnosed by the classifier with high specificity and sensitivity in both the original and validation cohorts. When HLA alleles, especially DR and DQ, strongly co-occurred, TCR associations were difficult to assign to individual alleles. Only TCR beta chains were sequenced in this cohort, and the absence of alpha or paired-chain data limited detectable features. In an earlier analysis of about 550 of the donors, most TCR beta V segments were observed in productive rearrangements about 90% or about 30% of the time, broadly matching IMGT annotations. Correlated functional status among segregating V segments might be attributable to linkage disequilibrium, but an unknown experimental factor could not be ruled out. According to a later genetic analysis, donors in an Asian-associated ancestry cluster had fewer N-insertions in productive TCRs than the approximately 630-donor mean. The sequencing pipeline was judged likely to have produced a cluster of highly shared sequence variants as a technical artifact. The authors suggested that the approach could potentially be extended to other disease states and immunological phenotypes. Most CMV-associated TCR beta chains appeared to be HLA-restricted in a later analysis, and the HLA associations seemed to be driven largely by CMV exposure. A further reported finding was that TCR beta sequences accurately predicted the HLA-A and HLA-B alleles for most subjects in the first cohort.

V and J are truncated by 8 bases and 1 base respectively, leaving an intervening sequence of 12 bases. CDR1 KGHSH and CDR2 LQKENI are derived from the germline V gene. The CDR3 runs 14 residues from the cysteine to the phenylalanine. Left in the record is the CDR3 DNA by itself, 42 bases read in frame from the first base. The cohort was made up of 500 to 850 healthy bone marrow donors. Cohort members were all nominally healthy when sampled, although unrecorded immune exposures were likely present. The donor tested CMV seronegative, placing the donor among the roughly 400 seronegative members of the cohort. Every donor gave a peripheral blood sample, and the peripheral blood mononuclear cells from that sample were used for TCR beta sequencing. The Qiagen DNeasy Blood Extraction Kit was used to extract genomic DNA from the blood cell samples. The protocol used for the library was the immunoSEQ multiplex PCR assay. For the multiplex PCR, a mixture combining 60 forward primers for TCR Vbeta segments and 13 reverse primers for TCR Jbeta segments was used. The CDR3 region of rearranged TCR beta genes was amplified from genomic DNA by a multiplex PCR assay. The amplified TCR beta libraries were sequenced on the Illumina HiSeq System as 87-base-pair reads. The original pipeline was this. A later analysis tallied around 80 million unique TCR beta chains across the roughly 610 repertoires, and some 12 million of those chains were shared by two or more donors. Raw reads were error-corrected and collapsed into unique sequences with a nearest-neighbor algorithm that merged closely related sequences to remove PCR and sequencing errors. CDR3 sequences were aligned to IMGT reference sequences to assign V, D and J gene segments. For a sequence to be retained, at least a six-nucleotide match to both a V gene segment and a J gene segment was required. Rearrangements were classified as productive when the CDR3 lacked stop codons and remained in frame with V and J, and all other rearrangements were classified as non-productive. CDR3 was defined according to IMGT convention as the region running from the second conserved V-encoded cysteine to the conserved J-encoded phenylalanine. In an earlier analysis of approximately 500 of the donors, sequences lacking an unambiguous match to a single V gene segment were excluded. In an earlier analysis of more than 500 of the donors, a V segment was called functional when productive rearrangements were above 56.7%, and segregating when the standard deviation between donors exceeded 5%. A statistical classification framework was built to diagnose cytomegalovirus status from the catalog of TCR beta chain sequences. V and J gene assignment, in a later analysis, came from comparing TCR nucleotide sequences with IMGT/GENE-DB human TR gene sequences. In a later analysis, CDR3 sequences and most-parsimonious VDJ recombination scenarios were assigned using the TCRdist pipeline. A later analysis defined each TCR beta chain by its CDR3 amino acid sequence plus V-gene family, and excluded reads lacking a unique V-gene family. As a way to deal with suspected cross-contamination and a sequencing artifact, a later analysis dropped 500 to 700 nucleotide sequences that were highly shared and had low generation probability. In a later analysis, a clonal expansion index for each public chain was calculated from normalized within-repertoire ranks of inferred template counts. Generation probabilities in a later analysis came from a VDJ recombination model fitted to out-of-frame rearrangements, and those results were checked against IGoR. A later analysis scored TCR-TCR, TCR-HLA and TCR-CMV co-occurrence with hypergeometric tests, applying a repertoire-size bias correction to TCR pairs. False discovery rates were estimated in a later analysis by permuting HLA or CMV assignments 20 times. In a later analysis, co-occurring TCRs were grouped using DBSCAN, and TCRdist sequence similarity was added for clustering within HLA-allele-positive subsets. For co-occurrence clustering, repertoires with fewer than 30,000 or more than 120,000 public chains were excluded, along with four or five repertoires with anomalous nucleotide sharing. Not all clones reach the TCRdb copy of this immuneACCESS table, which keeps in-frame sequences only. Checked studies attribute under half of the gap to unresolved V genes and leave the rest unexplained. V, J and clone size reflect that table, while D and trimming were determined from the DNA. The sample data list about 190,000 clones, and 79% of these were observed just once. The ten largest clonotypes hold roughly 1.6% of the sample.

In the case of this clone: The target of this receptor is not known. Per-base quality was not reported, and no clone a single base away is much larger than it.

This clonotype was obtained from a woman between 18 and 29 years old in good health and CMV-seronegative. Recombination connected TRBV18 to TRBJ1-5, with the D gene uncertain. Specimen: PBMCs. The DNA sequence is TGTGCCAGCCCTACCACTGTAAGCAATCAGCCCCAGCATTTT. Its protein product is CASPTTVSNQPQHF.